The T cell receptor (beta chain) under discussion was sequenced for a study of T-cell memory formation after mild COVID-19. For the study at large: Clusters of TCRs were largely donor specific.

General observations from the study: Whether second-wave clones peaking at day 37 were SARS-CoV-2 specific went unconfirmed. Chiefly within CM and EM were the contracting CD4+ clones; CD8+ ones were within EMRA.

A few counts support this clonotype. Its cognate antigen is unknown. Per germline, CDR1 KGHSH and CDR2 LQKENI. The CDR3 runs to 16 residues. After removal of 2 bases from V and 7 bases from J, the junction contained 11 bases not matched to a gene. TCRdb used MiXCR to reprocess the 5' RACE reads, holding one entry per CDR3 protein. The sample shows 150,000 to 200,000 distinct CDR3 sequences, 10% to 15% of them seen only once. Sequencing input: PBMCs or a T cell subset sorted from them (not recorded which). This clonotype originated in a man in his late teens or twenties who had mild COVID-19 (a few samples of this study predate the infection). Cell type and time point are not known. The chain combines TRBV18 with TRBJ2-3; 8 bases map to TRBD2. The CDR3 sequence: CASSPYGGAVSNTQYF. DNA for the CDR3: TGTGCCAGCTCACCATACGGGGGGGCCGTTTCAAATACGCAGTATTTT.